The subject of this entry is one T cell receptor beta chain. The clone's antigen remains unknown. No base quality information exists; no much larger clone differs at one position. The entry originates in a study of cytomegalovirus exposure and HLA in healthy donors (dated by TCRdb to 2015 to 2018). Study-level background: An earlier analysis of 587 of the donors reported 250 to 350 Gb of sequence data and 117 million unique TCR beta sequences obtained from about 179 million T cells. Among roughly 370 genotyped donors of the cohort, an average of 235,054 unique TCR beta nucleotide sequences were sequenced per donor, roughly a sixth of them non-productive. All discovery cohort repertoires had been generated on a single sequencing platform. Besides the first cohort of about 730 subjects, a separate validation cohort made up of 90 to 150 different subjects was used. Using immunosequencing, the study profiled T cell repertoires from 500 to 800 subjects and related those repertoires to cytomegalovirus serostatus. Rather than drawing on any new phenotypic data, the later analysis identified candidate immune exposures from TCR beta sequences and the way those sequences occurred across donors. Roughly 5 DR-DQ haplotypes were handled as single units for association and clustering because linkage in the cohort was strong. To predict cytomegalovirus infection status, the study combined high-throughput TCR immunosequencing, statistical association of individual TCRs with disease status, and machine learning. A later analysis re-analyzed previously published TCR beta repertoires from 650 to 800 donors and added high-resolution HLA genotyping to study TCR occurrence patterns. Alongside the repertoire data, information on donor age, sex, ethnicity and CMV serostatus was compiled. HLA typing included class I and class II loci at four-digit resolution. To decide whether each TCR beta V gene segment behaved as functional or pseudogenic, an earlier analysis of approximately 590 of the donors relied on high-throughput TCR beta sequencing. Genome-wide SNP genotypes for about 65% of the 666 donors were used in a later genetic analysis, which treated that subset as a discovery cohort. The number of typed donors differed by locus: about 620-640 for A, B, C, DRB1 and DQB1; 522 for DQA1; 606 for DPA1; and roughly 450 for DPB1. An early release covering roughly 600 HLA-typed donors comprised roughly 300 gigabases of sequencing data and around 85 million unique TCR sequences. Of the 300 to 400 genotyped donors, about 80% fell in the genetic ancestry cluster associated with self-reported Caucasian donors. The aim of the study was to test whether cataloging public T cell receptors could identify signatures of past pathogen exposure. Results and caveats for the whole study, not just this receptor: A later analysis associated about 16,000 TCR beta sequences with specific HLA alleles at a false discovery rate of 0.05. Most TCR sequences were seen in very few donors, while some public TCRs were found in many individuals. A few of the identified cytomegalovirus-associated TCR beta chains were confirmed in vitro to be specific for cytomegalovirus antigens. According to the authors, the approach could potentially be generalized to other disease states and immunological phenotypes. A further reported finding was that TCR beta sequences accurately predicted the HLA-A and HLA-B alleles for most subjects in the first cohort. The sequencing pipeline was judged likely to have produced a cluster of highly shared sequence variants as a technical artifact. This cohort had only TCR beta chains sequenced, and the lack of alpha or paired-chain data limited which features could be detected. Sequencing depth was assumed to be roughly uniform across donors in the presence/absence analyses, though that assumption may not hold. An earlier analysis of some 560 of the donors showed that most TCR beta V segments appeared in productive rearrangements either about 87% or about 30% of the time, which broadly matched IMGT annotations. In a later analysis, the rate of TCR association differed among HLA loci, with DRB1 alleles having the most associated TCRs and HLA-C alleles having the fewest. Immune exposure information for the cohort was limited to CMV serostatus. According to a later analysis, most CMV-associated TCR beta chains appeared to be HLA-restricted, and the HLA associations seemed to be driven largely by CMV exposure. When HLA alleles, especially DR and DQ, strongly co-occurred, TCR associations were difficult to assign to individual alleles. In a later genetic analysis, fewer N-insertions in productive TCRs were reported among donors in an Asian-associated ancestry cluster than the roughly 700-donor mean. In a later analysis, HLA-associated TCR beta chains showed more clonal expansion and lower generation probabilities than non-associated chains that were equally common. About 17 rarely observed V segments, including chromosome 9 orphons, were excluded from the earlier analysis of approximately 500 of the donors because counts were too low. In the study, some 180 TCR beta chains were listed as associated with cytomegalovirus. Correlated functional status among segregating V segments might be attributable to linkage disequilibrium, but an unknown experimental factor could not be ruled out. Because some donors lacked HLA typing at each locus, the association tests relied only on the typed subset. An association between a missense DCLRE1C variant and V-gene and J-gene trimming of TCR beta chains was found in a later genetic analysis and replicated in an independent cohort. Several of the top co-occurrence clusters appeared to be linked to parvovirus B19, influenza, CMV and Epstein-Barr virus, according to a later analysis. Cytomegalovirus status was reported to be diagnosed by the classifier with high specificity and sensitivity in both the original and validation cohorts.

Library preparation was by the immunoSEQ multiplex PCR assay. The multiplex PCR relied on a mix of 60 forward primers for TCR Vbeta segments and 13 reverse primers for TCR Jbeta segments. The CDR3 region of rearranged TCR beta genes was amplified from genomic DNA with a multiplex PCR assay. Amplified TCR beta libraries were sequenced as 87-base-pair reads on the Illumina HiSeq System. From the authors' description of their analysis: In a later analysis, 80 million or so unique TCR beta chains were counted across the approximately 670 repertoires, and roughly 11 million of these chains were shared by at least two donors. A nearest-neighbor algorithm error-corrected the raw reads and collapsed the reads into unique sequences, merging closely related sequences to remove PCR and sequencing errors. Alignment of CDR3 sequences to IMGT reference sequences was used to assign V, D and J gene segments. For a sequence to be retained, a match of at least six nucleotides to both a V gene segment and a J gene segment was required. A rearrangement counted as productive if the CDR3 had no stop codons and remained in frame with V and J, and every other rearrangement counted as non-productive. CDR3 was defined according to IMGT convention as the region running from the second conserved V-encoded cysteine to the conserved J-encoded phenylalanine. In an earlier analysis of 550 to 650 of the donors, sequences lacking an unambiguous match to a single V gene segment were excluded. An earlier analysis of fewer than 750 of the donors classified V segments as functional when productive rearrangements were above 56.7% and as segregating when the standard deviation between donors was above 5%. A statistical classification framework was built to diagnose cytomegalovirus status from the catalog of TCR beta chain sequences. A later analysis assigned V and J genes by comparing TCR nucleotide sequences with IMGT/GENE-DB human TR gene sequences. Using the TCRdist pipeline, a later analysis assigned CDR3 sequences along with most-parsimonious VDJ recombination scenarios. In a later analysis, each TCR beta chain was defined by its CDR3 amino acid sequence together with its V-gene family, and reads without a unique V-gene family were excluded. To address suspected cross-contamination and a sequencing artifact, a later analysis removed around 600 highly shared, low-generation-probability nucleotide sequences. For each public chain, a later analysis derived a clonal expansion index from normalized ranks of inferred template counts within each repertoire. A later analysis computed generation probabilities with a VDJ recombination model fitted to out-of-frame rearrangements, and checked the results against IGoR. Hypergeometric tests were used in a later analysis to score TCR-TCR, TCR-HLA and TCR-CMV co-occurrence, with a repertoire-size bias correction applied to the TCR pairs. A later analysis estimated false discovery rates by permuting HLA or CMV assignments 20 times. In a later analysis, co-occurring TCRs were grouped using DBSCAN, and TCRdist sequence similarity was added for clustering within HLA-allele-positive subsets. Repertoires with fewer than 30,000 or more than 120,000 public chains were left out of co-occurrence clustering, as were about 5 repertoires with anomalous nucleotide sharing. TCRdb's version of the immuneACCESS table is confined to in-frame rearrangements and falls short of the full clone set. An unresolved V gene accounts for under half of the shortfall where checked; the remainder is of unknown origin. For V, J and clone size, that table is used; D and trimming come from the DNA. The sample records some 140,000 clones, about 83% of which are singletons. Over 3% of the sample goes to the ten largest clones.

The cohort comprised some 700 healthy bone marrow donors. At the time of sampling, every cohort member was nominally healthy, though immune exposures that went unrecorded were likely present. The donor was CMV seronegative and was included in the group of around 320 seronegative cohort members. Each donor provided a peripheral blood sample, and peripheral blood mononuclear cells were used for TCR beta sequencing. The Qiagen DNeasy Blood Extraction Kit was used to extract genomic DNA from the blood cell samples. The sample comprised PBMCs. This TCR derives from a middle-aged woman in good health and CMV-seronegative.

Here the CDR3 is given as CASSYRDYYF. In nucleotides, the sequence is TGTGCCAGCAGTTACCGGGACTACTACTTC. The sequence joins TRBV6-6 to TRBJ2-7; a stretch of 7 junction bases matches TRBD2. V trim: 2 bases; J trim: 13 bases; unmatched bases: 2. Sequences MNHNY (CDR1) and SVGAGI (CDR2) are obtained from the germline V gene (reference sequence). From cysteine to phenylalanine, the CDR3 is 10 amino acids long. The DNA shown is the 30-base CDR3, in frame from base 1.